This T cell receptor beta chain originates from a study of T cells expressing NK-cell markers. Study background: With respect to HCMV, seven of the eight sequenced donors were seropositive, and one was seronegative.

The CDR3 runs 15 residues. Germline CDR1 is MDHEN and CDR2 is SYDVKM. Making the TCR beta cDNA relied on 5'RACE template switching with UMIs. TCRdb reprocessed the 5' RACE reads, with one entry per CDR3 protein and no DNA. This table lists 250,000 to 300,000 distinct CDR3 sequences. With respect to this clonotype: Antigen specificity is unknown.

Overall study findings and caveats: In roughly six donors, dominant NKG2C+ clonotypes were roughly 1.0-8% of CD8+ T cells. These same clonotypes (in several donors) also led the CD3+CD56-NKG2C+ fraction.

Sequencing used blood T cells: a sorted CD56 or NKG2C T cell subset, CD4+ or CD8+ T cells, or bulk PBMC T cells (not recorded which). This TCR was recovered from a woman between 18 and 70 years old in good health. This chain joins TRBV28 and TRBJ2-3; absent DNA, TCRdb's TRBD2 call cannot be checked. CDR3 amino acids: CASTLPLVTGDTQYF. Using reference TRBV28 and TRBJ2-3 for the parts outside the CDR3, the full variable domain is DVKVTQSSRYLVKRTGEKVFLECVQDMDHENMFWYRQDPGLGLRLIYFSYDVKMKEKGDIPEGYSVSREKKERFSLILESASTNQTSMYLCASTLPLVTGDTQYFGPGTRLTVL.